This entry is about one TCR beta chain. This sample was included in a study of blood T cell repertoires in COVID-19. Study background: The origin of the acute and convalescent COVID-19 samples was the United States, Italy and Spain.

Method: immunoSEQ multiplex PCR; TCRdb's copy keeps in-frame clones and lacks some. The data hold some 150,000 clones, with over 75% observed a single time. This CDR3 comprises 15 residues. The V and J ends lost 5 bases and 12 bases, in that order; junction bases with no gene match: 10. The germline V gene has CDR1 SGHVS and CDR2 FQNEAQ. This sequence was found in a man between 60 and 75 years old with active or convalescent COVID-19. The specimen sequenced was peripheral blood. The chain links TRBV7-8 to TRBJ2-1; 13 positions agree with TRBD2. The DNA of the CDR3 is TGTGCCAGCAGCCCGGGACTAGCGGGGACTTTGGGGCAGTTCTTC. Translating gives CASSPGLAGTLGQFF. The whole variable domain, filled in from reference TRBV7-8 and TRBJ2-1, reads GAGVSQSPRYKVAKRGQDVALRCDPISGHVSLFWYQQALGQGPEFLTYFQNEAQLDKSGLPSDRFFAERPEGSVSTLKIQRTQQEDSAVYLCASSPGLAGTLGQFFGPGTRLTVL.